This is a list of T cell receptor beta chains from one sample in a study of identical twins. One entry per CDR3 protein results from TCRdb running MiXCR on the 5' RACE reads. The sample lists 600,000 to 700,000 distinct CDR3 sequences; around 20% were seen once. These data are also associated with another study on T cells expressing NK-cell markers.

The sequenced sample was PBMCs. The receptors were sampled from a woman aged 18-29 years in good health. CDR3s include the opening cysteine and the closing phenylalanine or tryptophan. The D gene is left open where the match is weak. Size is omitted from some rows. Given values are once, few, many or a class for expanded clones.

cdr3_length	clone_size	d_call	v_call	j_call	cdr3_aa	cdr3_nt
13	.	TRBD2	TRBV6-1	TRBJ2-7	CASRLGLAYEQYF	TGTGCCAGCCGCTTGGGACTAGCCTACGAGCAGTACTTC
15	few	TRBD2	TRBV20-1	TRBJ2-2	CSASPAGLVAGELFF	TGCAGTGCTAGCCCAGCGGGGTTAGTGGCGGGGGAGCTGTTTTTT
12	.	TRBD1	TRBV12-3/TRBV12-4	TRBJ1-3	CASTSTGVTIYF	TGTGCCAGCACCTCGACAGGGGTCACCATATATTTT
15	.	.	TRBV12-3/TRBV12-4	TRBJ2-7	CASTLGGVVTYEQYF	TGTGCCAGCACCCTCGGAGGGGTCGTGACCTACGAGCAGTACTTC
16	few	TRBD1	TRBV5-1	TRBJ2-3	CASSSQGAVGTDTQYF	TGCGCCAGCAGCTCACAGGGGGCAGTAGGGACAGATACGCAGTATTTT
13	many	TRBD1	TRBV3-1	TRBJ2-7	CASSQTGTGEQYF	TGTGCCAGCAGCCAAACCGGGACAGGCGAGCAGTACTTC
14	few	.	TRBV12-3/TRBV12-4	TRBJ2-7	CASSSDTGSYEQYF	TGTGCCAGCAGTTCAGATACAGGATCCTACGAGCAGTACTTC
15	many	.	TRBV7-2	TRBJ2-2	CASSLRGAGTGELFF	TGTGCCAGCAGCTTACGGGGGGCGGGCACCGGGGAGCTGTTTTTT
13	few	.	TRBV20-1	TRBJ2-5	CSARRREGETQYF	TGCAGTGCTAGGAGGAGGGAAGGAGAGACCCAGTACTTC
14	few	.	TRBV18	TRBJ2-7	CASSPDTYSYEQYF	TGTGCCAGCTCGCCTGACACGTATTCCTACGAGCAGTACTTC
14	.	.	TRBV5-4	TRBJ2-3	CASSLRQGLDTQYF	TGTGCCAGCAGCTTACGGCAGGGGCTGGATACGCAGTATTTT
13	.	.	TRBV20-1	TRBJ2-7	CSARRGALTEQYF	TGCAGTGCTAGAAGGGGGGCGCTGACCGAGCAGTACTTC
17	.	TRBD2	TRBV4-3	TRBJ2-3	CASSQEIRLAGADTQYF	TGCGCCAGCAGCCAAGAAATACGGCTAGCGGGAGCAGATACGCAGTATTTT
16	.	.	TRBV11-2	TRBJ2-1	CASSLEMYYSYNEQFF	TGTGCCAGCAGCTTAGAAATGTACTACTCCTACAATGAGCAGTTCTTC
14	many	TRBD1	TRBV6-5	TRBJ2-7	CASSLRTGGYEQYF	TGTGCCAGCAGTTTAAGGACAGGGGGCTACGAGCAGTACTTC
13	few	.	TRBV7-2	TRBJ2-7	CASRELANYEQYF	TGTGCCAGTCGGGAGCTAGCAAACTACGAGCAGTACTTC
17	few	.	TRBV9	TRBJ1-1	CASSVVAQGYMNTEAFF	TGTGCCAGCAGCGTAGTAGCACAGGGATACATGAACACTGAAGCTTTCTTT
15	few	TRBD2	TRBV5-1	TRBJ2-1	CASSLVAGGVNEQFF	TGCGCCAGCAGCTTGGTTGCGGGAGGGGTCAATGAGCAGTTCTTC
18	.	TRBD2	TRBV5-1	TRBJ2-3	CASSPGLAGDWVTDTQYF	TGCGCCAGCAGCCCGGGACTAGCGGGAGACTGGGTGACAGATACGCAGTATTTT
13	.	TRBD2	TRBV10-3	TRBJ2-5	CATVAGDQETQYF	TGTGCCACCGTAGCGGGAGACCAAGAGACCCAGTACTTC
16	.	TRBD1	TRBV12-3/TRBV12-4	TRBJ2-3	CASSFRTGGFVDTQYF	TGTGCCAGCAGTTTCCGGACAGGGGGATTTGTAGATACGCAGTATTTT
16	few	TRBD2	TRBV15	TRBJ2-1	CATSRRSGEPYNEQFF	TGTGCCACCAGCAGGAGGAGCGGGGAGCCCTACAATGAGCAGTTCTTC
11	many	TRBD1	TRBV30	TRBJ1-1	CAWGRDSEAFF	TGTGCCTGGGGCCGGGACAGCGAAGCTTTCTTT
16	many	.	TRBV29-1	TRBJ2-1	CSVEGTGKLSYNEQFF	TGCAGCGTTGAAGGAACAGGGAAACTGTCCTACAATGAGCAGTTCTTC
11	.	.	TRBV20-1	TRBJ1-1	CGAGGQAEAFF	TGCGGTGCTGGTGGGCAGGCGGAGGCTTTCTTT
16	few	TRBD1	TRBV20-1	TRBJ2-6	CSASGTGGPGANVLTF	TGCAGTGCTAGCGGGACAGGGGGGCCTGGGGCCAACGTCCTGACTTTC
15	few	.	TRBV7-9	TRBJ2-3	CASSSRTFSTDTQYF	TGTGCCAGCAGCTCGCGGACCTTTAGCACAGATACGCAGTATTTT
14	few	.	TRBV20-1	TRBJ1-2	CSARLPGRNYGYTF	TGCAGTGCTAGGTTGCCAGGGCGTAACTATGGCTACACCTTC
14	.	TRBD2	TRBV29-1	TRBJ2-1	CSVDRAGGNNEQFF	TGCAGCGTTGACCGGGCGGGAGGTAACAATGAGCAGTTCTTC
15	few	TRBD2	TRBV11-2	TRBJ2-3	CASSRWTSRTDTQYF	TGTGCCAGCAGCCGCTGGACTAGTAGGACAGATACGCAGTATTTT
17	few	TRBD2	TRBV12-3/TRBV12-4	TRBJ2-3	CASSSLAGVPPTDTQYF	TGTGCCAGCAGTTCTTTGGCGGGGGTCCCCCCCACAGATACGCAGTATTTT
12	many	.	TRBV11-2	TRBJ2-1	CASSLVTGRQFF	TGTGCCAGCAGCTTAGTGACGGGTCGGCAGTTCTTC
15	.	.	TRBV15	TRBJ2-1	CATSRDRTGRNEQFF	TGTGCCACCAGCAGAGATCGTACAGGTCGGAATGAGCAGTTCTTC
15	many	.	TRBV5-6	TRBJ2-3	CASSLAGLGPDTQYF	TGTGCCAGCAGCTTGGCCGGGCTAGGCCCAGATACGCAGTATTTT
19	few	TRBD1	TRBV11-1	TRBJ2-1	CASSSLINSGTGVYNEQFF	TGTGCCAGCAGCTCATTAATCAACTCGGGGACAGGGGTATACAATGAGCAGTTCTTC